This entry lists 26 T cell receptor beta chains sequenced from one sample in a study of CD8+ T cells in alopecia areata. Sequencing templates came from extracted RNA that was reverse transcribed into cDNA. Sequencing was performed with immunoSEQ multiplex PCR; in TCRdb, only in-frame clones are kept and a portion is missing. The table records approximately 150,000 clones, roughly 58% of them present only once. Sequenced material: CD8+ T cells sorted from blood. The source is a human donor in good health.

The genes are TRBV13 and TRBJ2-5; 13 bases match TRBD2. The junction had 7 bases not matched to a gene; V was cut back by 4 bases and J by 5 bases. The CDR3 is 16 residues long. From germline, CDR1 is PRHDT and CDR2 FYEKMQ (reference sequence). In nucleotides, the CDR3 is TGTGCCAGCAGCTCCGCCGGACTAGCGGGAGAGGAGACCCAGTACTTC. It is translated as CASSSAGLAGEETQYF.

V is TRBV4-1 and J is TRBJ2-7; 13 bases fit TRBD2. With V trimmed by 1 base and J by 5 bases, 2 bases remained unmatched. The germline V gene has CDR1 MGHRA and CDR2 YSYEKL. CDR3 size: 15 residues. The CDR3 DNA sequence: TGCGCCAGCAGCCAAGGACTAGCGGGAGGCAACGAGCAGTACTTC. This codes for CASSQGLAGGNEQYF.

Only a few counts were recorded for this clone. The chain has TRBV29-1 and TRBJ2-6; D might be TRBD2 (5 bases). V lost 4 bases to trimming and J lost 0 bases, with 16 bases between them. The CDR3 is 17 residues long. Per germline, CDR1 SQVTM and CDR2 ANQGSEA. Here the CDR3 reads CSVGLRGRASGANVLTF. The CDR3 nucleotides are TGCAGCGTTGGATTACGGGGAAGGGCCTCTGGGGCCAACGTCCTGACTTTC.

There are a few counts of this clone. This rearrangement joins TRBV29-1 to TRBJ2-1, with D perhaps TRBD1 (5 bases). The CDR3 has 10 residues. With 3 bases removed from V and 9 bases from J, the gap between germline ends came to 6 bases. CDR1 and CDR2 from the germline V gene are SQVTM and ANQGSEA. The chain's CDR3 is CSVDDSEQFF. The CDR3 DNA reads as TGCAGCGTTGATGACAGTGAGCAGTTCTTC.

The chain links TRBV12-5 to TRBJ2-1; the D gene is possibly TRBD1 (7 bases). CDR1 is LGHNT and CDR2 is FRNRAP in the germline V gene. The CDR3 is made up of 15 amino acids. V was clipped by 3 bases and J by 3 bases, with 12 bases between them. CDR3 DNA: TGTGCTAGTGGTTTAAGACAGGGAGGCTACAATGAGCAGTTCTTC. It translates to CASGLRQGGYNEQFF.

In DNA, the CDR3 is TGTGCCAGCAGCCCCGGGAAGTGGACCTACGAGCAGTACTTC. Protein product: CASSPGKWTYEQYF. The chain is built from TRBV5-6 and TRBJ2-7, with D possibly matching TRBD2 (5 bases). This CDR3 is 14 amino acids long. V lost 4 bases to trimming and J lost 2 bases, with 13 bases between them. Germline CDR1 and CDR2: SGHDT and YYEEEE.

CDR3 in amino acids: CASSPPGDYEQYF. The DNA for the CDR3 is TGTGCCAGCAGCCCCCCTGGGGACTACGAGCAGTACTTC. The chain carries TRBV28 and TRBJ2-7; D is uncertain. CDR3 length: 13 amino acids. Trimming took 6 bases from V and 3 from J, leaving 12 bases between them. Germline V CDR1 and CDR2: MDHEN, SYDVKM. The full variable domain, in which reference TRBV28 and TRBJ2-7 provide the parts outside the CDR3, is DVKVTQSSRYLVKRTGEKVFLECVQDMDHENMFWYRQDPGLGLRLIYFSYDVKMKEKGDIPEGYSVSREKKERFSLILESASTNQTSMYLCASSPPGDYEQYFGPGTRLTVT.

CDR3 amino acids: CASSQSGQGTTQETQYF. The CDR3 DNA follows: TGCGCCAGCAGCCAATCGGGACAGGGTACAACACAAGAGACCCAGTACTTC. This chain connects TRBV4-1 to TRBJ2-5; 9 nucleotides align to TRBD1. The germline V gene encodes CDR1 MGHRA and CDR2 YSYEKL. This CDR3 is 17 amino acids long. V gave up 2 bases and J gave up 2 bases; unmatched junction bases: 9.

The CDR3: CAWSVYNQPQHF. The CDR3 nucleotides are TGTGCCTGGAGTGTCTACAATCAGCCCCAGCATTTT. This rearrangement joins TRBV30 to TRBJ1-5, with unresolved D. The CDR3 runs 12 residues. V lost 0 bases to trimming and J lost 3 bases, with 3 bases between them. CDR1 and CDR2 (germline): GTSNPN, SVGIG (reference sequence).

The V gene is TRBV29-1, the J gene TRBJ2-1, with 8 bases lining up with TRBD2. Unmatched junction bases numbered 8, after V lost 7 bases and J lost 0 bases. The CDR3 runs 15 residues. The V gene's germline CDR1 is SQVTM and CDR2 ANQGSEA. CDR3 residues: CSGLLAESSYNEQFF. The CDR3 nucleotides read TGCAGCGGCTTACTAGCGGAAAGCTCCTACAATGAGCAGTTCTTC.

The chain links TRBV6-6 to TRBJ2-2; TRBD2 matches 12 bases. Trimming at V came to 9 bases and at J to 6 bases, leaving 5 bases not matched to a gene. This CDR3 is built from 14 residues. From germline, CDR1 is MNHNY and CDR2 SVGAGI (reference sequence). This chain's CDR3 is CASLAGGPAGELFF. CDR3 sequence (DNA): TGTGCCAGTCTAGCGGGAGGGCCGGCCGGGGAGCTGTTTTTT.

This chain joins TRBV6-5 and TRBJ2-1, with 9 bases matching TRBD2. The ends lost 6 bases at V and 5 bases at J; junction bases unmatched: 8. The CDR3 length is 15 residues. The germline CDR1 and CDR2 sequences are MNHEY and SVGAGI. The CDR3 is CASSLRLAADNEQFF. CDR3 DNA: TGTGCCAGCAGCCTTAGACTAGCGGCTGACAATGAGCAGTTCTTC.

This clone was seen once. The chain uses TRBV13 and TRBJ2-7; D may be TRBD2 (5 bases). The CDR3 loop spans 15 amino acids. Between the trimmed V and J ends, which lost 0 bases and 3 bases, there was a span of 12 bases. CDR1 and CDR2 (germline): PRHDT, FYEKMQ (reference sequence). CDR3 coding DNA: TGTGCCAGCAGCTTAGGCCGGGAAGGGAACTACGAGCAGTACTTC. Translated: CASSLGREGNYEQYF.

DNA for the CDR3: TGCGCCAGCAGCTACACCGGACTAGCGGGAGATGGCAATGAGCAGTTCTTC. It specifies CASSYTGLAGDGNEQFF. The chain is built from TRBV5-1 and TRBJ2-1; 13 bases are shared with TRBD2. Germline trimming cut 3 bases from V and 6 bases from J; bases unmatched to any gene: 9. There are 17 residues in the CDR3. Per germline, CDR1 SGHRS and CDR2 YFSETQ.

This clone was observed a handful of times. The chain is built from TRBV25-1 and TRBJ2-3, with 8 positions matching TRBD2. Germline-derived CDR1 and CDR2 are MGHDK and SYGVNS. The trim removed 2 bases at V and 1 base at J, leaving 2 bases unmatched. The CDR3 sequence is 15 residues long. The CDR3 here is CASSELTSGTDTQYF. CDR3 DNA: TGTGCCAGCAGTGAACTGACTAGCGGCACAGATACGCAGTATTTT.

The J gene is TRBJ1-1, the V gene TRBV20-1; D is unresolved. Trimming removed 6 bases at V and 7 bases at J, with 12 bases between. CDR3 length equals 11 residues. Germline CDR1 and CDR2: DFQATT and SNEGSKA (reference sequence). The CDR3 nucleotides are TGCAGTGCAAAACCGGGCGTTGAAGCTTTCTTT. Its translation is CSAKPGVEAFF.

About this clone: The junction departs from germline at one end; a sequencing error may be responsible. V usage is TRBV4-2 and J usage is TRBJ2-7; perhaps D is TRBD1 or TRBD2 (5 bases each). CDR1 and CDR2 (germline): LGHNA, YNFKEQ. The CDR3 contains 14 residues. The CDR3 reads CASSQDRAGLVEGF. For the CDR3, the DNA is TGTGCCAGCAGCCAAGATCGGGCAGGGCTGGTCGAGGGTTTC.

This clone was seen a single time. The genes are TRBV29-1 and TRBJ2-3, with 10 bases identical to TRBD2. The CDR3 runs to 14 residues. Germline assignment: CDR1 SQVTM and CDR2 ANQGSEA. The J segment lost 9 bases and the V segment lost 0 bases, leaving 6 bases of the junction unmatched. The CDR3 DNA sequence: TGCAGCGTTGAAGATGGGCTAGCGGGGGTCACGCAGTATTTT. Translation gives CSVEDGLAGVTQYF.

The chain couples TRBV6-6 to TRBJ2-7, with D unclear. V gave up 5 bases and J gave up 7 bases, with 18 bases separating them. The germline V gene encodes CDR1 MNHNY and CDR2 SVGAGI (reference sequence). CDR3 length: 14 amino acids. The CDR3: CASSPNRQVEEQYF. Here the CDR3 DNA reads TGTGCCAGCAGTCCGAACCGCCAGGTAGAGGAGCAGTACTTC.

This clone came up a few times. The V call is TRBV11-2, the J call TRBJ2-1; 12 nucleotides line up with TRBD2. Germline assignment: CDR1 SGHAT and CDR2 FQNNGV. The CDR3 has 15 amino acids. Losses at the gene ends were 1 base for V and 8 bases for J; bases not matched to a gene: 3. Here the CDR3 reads CASSLGLAGGYEQFF. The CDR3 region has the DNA TGTGCCAGCAGCTTAGGTCTAGCGGGAGGGTATGAGCAGTTCTTC. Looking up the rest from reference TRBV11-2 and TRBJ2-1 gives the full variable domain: EAGVAQSPRYKIIEKRQSVAFWCNPISGHATLYWYQQILGQGPKLLIQFQNNGVVDDSQLPKDRFSAERLKGVDSTLKIQPAKLEDSAVYLCASSLGLAGGYEQFFGPGTRLTVL.

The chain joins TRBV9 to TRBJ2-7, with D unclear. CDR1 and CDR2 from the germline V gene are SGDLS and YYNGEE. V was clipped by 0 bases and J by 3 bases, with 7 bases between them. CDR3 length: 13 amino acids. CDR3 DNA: TGTGCCAGCAGCGTAGGCATGAGCTACGAGCAGTACTTC. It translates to CASSVGMSYEQYF.

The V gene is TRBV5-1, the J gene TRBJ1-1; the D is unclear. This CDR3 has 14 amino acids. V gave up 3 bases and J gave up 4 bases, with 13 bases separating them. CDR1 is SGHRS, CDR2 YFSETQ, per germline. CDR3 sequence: CASSSDFSATEAFF. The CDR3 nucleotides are TGCGCCAGCAGCTCGGACTTCTCGGCCACTGAAGCTTTCTTT.

The CDR3 region is CSHYGNEQFF. CDR3 bases: TGCAGCCACTATGGAAATGAGCAGTTCTTC. The chain couples TRBV29-1 to TRBJ2-1; no clear D gene. The V gene's germline CDR1 is SQVTM and CDR2 ANQGSEA. V lost 8 bases and J 7 bases, leaving 9 bases between the germline ends. This CDR3 spans 10 amino acids.

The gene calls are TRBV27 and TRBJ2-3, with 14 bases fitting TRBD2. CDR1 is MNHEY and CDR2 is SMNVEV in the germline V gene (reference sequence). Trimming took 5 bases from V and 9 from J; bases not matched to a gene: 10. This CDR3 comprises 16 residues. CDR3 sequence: CASSPGTSGRGGTQYF. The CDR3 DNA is TGTGCCAGCAGTCCTGGGACTAGCGGGAGAGGGGGGACGCAGTATTTT.

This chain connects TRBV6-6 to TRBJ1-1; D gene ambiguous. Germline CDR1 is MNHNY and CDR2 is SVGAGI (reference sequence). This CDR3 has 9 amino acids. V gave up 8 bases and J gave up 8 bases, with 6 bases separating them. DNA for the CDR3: TGTGCCAGCGGTATAGAAGCTTTCTTT. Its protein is CASGIEAFF.

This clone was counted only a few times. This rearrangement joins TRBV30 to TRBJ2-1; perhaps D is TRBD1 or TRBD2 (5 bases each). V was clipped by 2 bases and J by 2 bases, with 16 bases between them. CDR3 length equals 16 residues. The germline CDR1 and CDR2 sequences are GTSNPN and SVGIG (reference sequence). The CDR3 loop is CAWSFTGTPTYNEQFF. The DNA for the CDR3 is TGTGCCTGGAGTTTTACCGGGACGCCGACCTACAATGAGCAGTTCTTC.